This T cell receptor (beta chain) is from a study of cytomegalovirus exposure and HLA in healthy donors. Findings and limits, study-wide: As was reported, the classifier diagnosed cytomegalovirus status with high specificity and sensitivity.

This CDR3 has 15 residues. The trim removed 2 bases at V and 4 bases at J, leaving 5 bases unmatched. Germline values: CDR1 MRHNA, CDR2 SNTAGT. This clone was seen more than once but under ten times. What it binds is not known. 13 Jbeta primers and 60 Vbeta primers were used for the PCR. Original handling: A later analysis counted 80 million or so unique TCR beta chains, around 10 million shared. The method was immunoSEQ multiplex PCR; TCRdb's version includes in-frame clones alone and lacks a portion of them. V, J and clone size were drawn from that table, and D and trimming were deduced from the DNA. The table lists about 130,000 clones, 84% of them singletons.

This TCR was sampled from a man aged 45-65 years in good health and CMV-seronegative. V gene TRBV6-4 combines with J gene TRBJ2-3, with 8 nucleotides matching TRBD2. Sequencing used PBMCs. The chain's CDR3 is CASSDAAGGADTQYF. The CDR3 bases are TGTGCCAGCAGTGACGCGGCGGGGGGAGCAGATACGCAGTATTTT.